This T cell receptor beta chain is drawn from a study of T cell responses to AZD1222 COVID-19 vaccine. About this clone: As yet, its antigen is unknown.

V lost 3 bases to trimming and J lost 2 bases, with 14 bases between them. The germline V gene encodes CDR1 KGHSH and CDR2 LQKENI. The CDR3 is made up of 15 amino acids. Findings and limits, study-wide: After two AZD1222 doses, spike-specific TCR breadth and depth rose versus day 0. Clonal diversity was possibly underestimated, and white British individuals and females predominated among donors. Baseline serostatus was positive in only a handful of AZD1222 recipients.

Combined were second doses at about 4 or about 12 weeks. Sequencing was performed with immunoSEQ multiplex PCR; in TCRdb, only in-frame clones are kept and a portion is missing. The sample holds roughly 130,000 clones, 92% seen once. The J gene is TRBJ2-7, the V gene TRBV18; D remains unclear. The receptor was isolated from an adult who received the AZD1222 COVID-19 vaccine. The sample was peripheral blood, taken 28 days after the second AZD1222 dose. CDR3: CASSPTATQPYEQYF. The CDR3, as DNA: TGTGCCAGCTCACCTACGGCTACCCAACCCTACGAGCAGTACTTC.